A single sample gave rise to the 18 T cell receptor beta chains below, sequenced in a study of brain T cells in children with intractable seizures. Specified time point: blood from clinic visit 5 months post-surgery; TSC patient then seizure free. Data came from immunoSEQ multiplex PCR; TCRdb stores just in-frame clones and leaves some out. The repertoire holds 340,000 or so clones, with roughly 92% as singletons. The material was peripheral blood, obtained more than 4 months after surgery. These receptors all stem from a boy under two years old with tuberous sclerosis and intractable seizures.

In the case of this clone: One end of the junction fails to match germline, which may point to a read error. This rearrangement joins TRBV5-1 to TRBJ1-3, with a possible D match to TRBD1 (5 bases). Looked up from germline, CDR1 is SGHRS and CDR2 is YFSETQ. The CDR3 is made up of 15 amino acids. The DNA of the CDR3 is TGCGCCAGCAGCCTGGGGGGGTCCTCTAGAAACACCATATATTTT. Protein sequence: CASSLGGSSRNTIYF.

The V call is TRBV6-2 or TRBV6-3, the J call TRBJ2-7; possibly TRBD1 for D (6 bases). V was pared by 5 bases and J by 0 bases, with 17 bases between. The CDR3 is 16 residues long. The germline gives CDR1 MNHEY, CDR2 SVGEGT. In DNA, the CDR3 is TGTGCCAGCAGTGGCAGACACGGGACACTCTCCTACGAGCAGTACTTC. This sequence encodes CASSGRHGTLSYEQYF.

The chain uses TRBV19 and TRBJ2-1; the match to TRBD2 covers 10 bases. The CDR3 is 15 amino acids. CDR1 is LNHDA, CDR2 SQIVND, per germline (reference sequence). Unmatched junction bases numbered 6, after V lost 5 bases and J lost 5 bases. CDR3 coding DNA: TGTGCCAGTAGTCCGGGACTAGCGTACGACAATGAGCAGTTCTTC. Translating it yields CASSPGLAYDNEQFF.

The chain carries TRBV9 and TRBJ2-3; perhaps TRBD2 as D (8 bases). The CDR3 runs to 18 residues. Germline CDR1 reads SGDLS; CDR2 reads YYNGEE. V lost 4 bases, J lost 0 bases, and 21 bases lay in between. This CDR3 reads CASSIRQGLDASTDTQYF. The CDR3 DNA follows: TGTGCCAGCAGCATCAGACAGGGACTAGACGCTAGCACAGATACGCAGTATTTT.

CDR3 coding DNA: TGTGCCAGCAGTTTAGGGACAGGGTGGAATGAGCAGTTCTTC. Translating gives CASSLGTGWNEQFF. The chain is built from TRBV27 and TRBJ2-1; 9 bases fit TRBD1. The germline V gene encodes CDR1 MNHEY and CDR2 SMNVEV (reference sequence). The length of the CDR3 is 14 residues. The V segment lost 2 bases and the J segment 7 bases; nucleotides outside the gene matches: 3.

The chain joins TRBV19 to TRBJ1-1, with D maybe TRBD1 (5 bases). Germline CDR1 is LNHDA and CDR2 is SQIVND (reference sequence). This CDR3 spans 16 amino acids. V gave up 7 bases and J gave up 1 base, with 19 bases separating them. Here the CDR3 reads CASIKMTAFRNTEAFF. DNA of the CDR3: TGTGCCAGTATTAAGATGACAGCTTTCCGGAACACTGAAGCTTTCTTT.

V usage is TRBV6-5 and J usage is TRBJ2-5; TRBD2 matches 9 bases. The CDR3 length is 15 residues. J lost 5 bases, V lost 2 bases, and 6 bases had no gene match. CDR1 and CDR2 (germline): MNHEY, SVGAGI. In DNA, the CDR3 is TGTGCCAGCAGTTACGGCGGGGGGGCCTGGGAGACCCAGTACTTC. Protein sequence: CASSYGGGAWETQYF.

The rearrangement uses TRBV6-6 and TRBJ1-5, with 8 bases aligning to TRBD1. Germline CDR1 and CDR2: MNHNY and SVGAGI (reference sequence). This CDR3 spans 13 amino acids. The V segment lost 4 bases and the J segment 6 bases; nucleotides outside the gene matches: 2. The CDR3 nucleotides are TGTGCCAGCAGTTCCGGGACAGGTCAGCCCCAGCATTTT. Its protein is CASSSGTGQPQHF.

V and J are TRBV21-1 and TRBJ2-1; the listed D gene, TRBD2, was not tested against the DNA. TRBV21-1 constitutes a pseudogene. The CDR3 covers 15 residues. CDR3 in amino acids: CASSRIPVYYNEQFF. The CDR3 DNA reads TGTGCCAGCAGCCGTATCCCGGTCTACTACAATGAGCAGTTCTTC.

Only a few counts were recorded for this clone. The rearrangement links TRBV5-5 to TRBJ1-1; 7 positions match TRBD1. Germline CDR1 reads SGHKS; CDR2 reads YYEKEE (reference sequence). The CDR3 runs 16 residues. Germline trimming cut 0 bases from V and 1 base from J; bases unmatched to any gene: 6. The CDR3 sequence: CASSLEWGQSNTEAFF. CDR3 DNA sequence: TGTGCCAGCAGCTTGGAATGGGGACAGTCGAACACTGAAGCTTTCTTT.

The V gene is TRBV4-1, the J gene TRBJ2-5, with D perhaps TRBD2 (6 bases). Trimming took off 1 base at V and 4 bases at J, with 13 bases between the two ends. The CDR3 runs 15 residues. In germline, CDR1 is MGHRA, CDR2 YSYEKL. The CDR3 DNA reads as TGCGCCAGCAGCCAAGTTCCGGGAGTGGGAGAGACCCAGTACTTC. It specifies CASSQVPGVGETQYF.

The chain couples TRBV5-4 to TRBJ2-1; no reliable D call. The CDR3 runs to 12 residues. V lost 0 bases and J 8 bases, leaving 6 bases between the germline ends. The germline V gene has CDR1 SGHNT and CDR2 YYREEE (reference sequence). This CDR3 reads CASSLAHDEQFF. The CDR3 nucleotides are TGTGCCAGCAGCTTGGCCCACGATGAGCAGTTCTTC.

The gene calls are TRBV6-5 and TRBJ2-1; 11 nucleotides agree with TRBD2. J lost 7 bases, V lost 2 bases, and 4 bases had no gene match. The CDR3 sequence is 15 residues long. Germline values: CDR1 MNHEY, CDR2 SVGAGI. The CDR3 DNA follows: TGTGCCAGCAGTTACCGACTAGCGGGACAGAATGAGCAGTTCTTC. Amino acid sequence: CASSYRLAGQNEQFF.

Of note for this clone: The sample has other DNA sequences that encode this CDR3 too. This chain joins TRBV5-1 and TRBJ2-1; 9 bases fit TRBD1. The J segment lost 2 bases and the V segment lost 7 bases, leaving 7 bases of the junction unmatched. This CDR3 has 15 residues. Germline CDR1 SGHRS, CDR2 YFSETQ. The CDR3 DNA follows: TGCGCCAGCTCCACCGGGACAGGGACCTACAATGAGCAGTTCTTC. Translating it yields CASSTGTGTYNEQFF. Complete variable domain (other parts from reference TRBV5-1 and TRBJ2-1): KAGVTQTPRYLIKTRGQQVTLSCSPISGHRSVSWYQQTPGQGLQFLFEYFSETQRNKGNFPGRFSGRQFSNSRSEMNVSTLELGDSALYLCASSTGTGTYNEQFFGPGTRLTVL.

The chain is built from TRBV11-2 and TRBJ1-6; D unclear. The germline CDR1 and CDR2 sequences are SGHAT and FQNNGV. This CDR3 is 15 amino acids long. V shed 2 bases and J shed 8 bases, with 13 bases lying between them. The chain's CDR3 is CASSLYPRFDSPLHF. CDR3 in DNA: TGTGCCAGCAGCTTATACCCCAGGTTCGATTCACCCCTCCACTTT. The entire variable domain, with the rest obtained from reference TRBV11-2 and TRBJ1-6, is as follows: EAGVAQSPRYKIIEKRQSVAFWCNPISGHATLYWYQQILGQGPKLLIQFQNNGVVDDSQLPKDRFSAERLKGVDSTLKIQPAKLEDSAVYLCASSLYPRFDSPLHFGNGTRLTVT.

The chain employs TRBV15 and TRBJ2-3, with 7 bases lining up with TRBD1. After removal of 5 bases from V and 5 bases from J, the junction contained 4 bases not matched to a gene. The CDR3 sequence is 13 residues long. Per the germline V gene, CDR1 is LNHNV and CDR2 is YYDKDF (reference sequence). The CDR3 is CATSGDREDTQYF. Written as DNA, the CDR3 is TGTGCCACCAGCGGCGACAGGGAAGATACGCAGTATTTT.

The genes are TRBV2 and TRBJ2-1; D is ambiguous. Germline V gene data show CDR1 as SNHLY and CDR2 as FYNNEI. The CDR3 covers 13 residues. Trimming stripped 6 bases from V and 5 bases from J, with 11 bases between. The CDR3 nucleotides are TGTGCCAGCAGCTCATGGTTAAACAATGAGCAGTTCTTC. It is translated as CASSSWLNNEQFF. The entire variable domain, with the rest obtained from reference TRBV2 and TRBJ2-1, is as follows: EPEVTQTPSHQVTQMGQEVILRCVPISNHLYFYWYRQILGQKVEFLVSFYNNEISEKSEIFDDQFSVERPDGSNFTLKIRSTKLEDSAMYFCASSSWLNNEQFFGPGTRLTVL.

The V and J genes are TRBV28 and TRBJ1-4; possibly TRBD1 for D (6 bases). The CDR3 is 12 amino acids. V dropped 7 bases and J dropped 8 bases, with 11 bases sitting between them. The germline V gene has CDR1 MDHEN and CDR2 SYDVKM. CDR3 in DNA: TGTGCCAGCAAAGGGGGGCTGGAAAAACTGTTTTTT. It translates to CASKGGLEKLFF.